The T cell receptor (beta chain) described here comes from a study of cytomegalovirus exposure and HLA in healthy donors. General study results and limits: Researchers counted 180 or so TCR beta chains as cytomegalovirus-associated.

Worth noting for this clone: Its antigen is unknown.

The primer mix had 60 Vbeta and 13 Jbeta primers. The method was immunoSEQ multiplex PCR; TCRdb's version includes in-frame clones alone and lacks a portion of them. The repertoire consists of some 90,000 clones, with less than 80% occurring once and the leading ten covering over 3%. Germline CDR1 and CDR2: MNHEY and SVGAGI. V dropped 7 bases and J dropped 7 bases, with 13 bases sitting between them. This CDR3 comprises 12 residues. The chain is built from TRBV6-5 and TRBJ1-1, with D tentatively TRBD1 (5 bases). Input material: PBMCs. This clonotype was obtained from a woman aged 40 to 50 in good health and CMV-seronegative. The CDR3 coding sequence is TGTGCCAGCATGGAGGGGCTCGGTGAAGCTTTCTTT. This encodes CASMEGLGEAFF.